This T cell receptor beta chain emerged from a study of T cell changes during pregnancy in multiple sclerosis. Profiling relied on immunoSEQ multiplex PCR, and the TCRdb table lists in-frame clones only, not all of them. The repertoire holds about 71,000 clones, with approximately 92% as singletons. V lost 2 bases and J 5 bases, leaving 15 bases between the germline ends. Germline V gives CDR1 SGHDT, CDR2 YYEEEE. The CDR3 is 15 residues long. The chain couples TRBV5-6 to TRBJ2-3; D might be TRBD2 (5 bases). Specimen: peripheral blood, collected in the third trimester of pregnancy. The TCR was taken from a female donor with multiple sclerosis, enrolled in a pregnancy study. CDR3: CASSFPADDRDTQYF. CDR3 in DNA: TGTGCCAGCAGCTTCCCAGCGGACGATCGAGATACGCAGTATTTT.